One TCR beta chain is described in this entry. This record belongs to a study of T cell changes during pregnancy in multiple sclerosis. Generated by immunoSEQ multiplex PCR, the TCRdb table keeps only in-frame clones and is missing some. The data show approximately 60,000 clones, with under 95% seen just once and about 3.8% held by the top ten. The germline V gene encodes CDR1 SQVTM and CDR2 ANQGSEA. Trimming left V 2 bases short and J 6 bases short, with 7 bases between. The length of the CDR3 is 12 residues. The material sequenced was peripheral blood, taken after pregnancy. This chain connects TRBV29-1 to TRBJ2-2; D gene uncertain. The receptor comes from a female donor in good health, enrolled as a control in a pregnancy study. The CDR3 sequence: CSVESQSGELFF. DNA for the CDR3: TGCAGCGTTGAATCGCAGTCCGGGGAGCTGTTTTTT.